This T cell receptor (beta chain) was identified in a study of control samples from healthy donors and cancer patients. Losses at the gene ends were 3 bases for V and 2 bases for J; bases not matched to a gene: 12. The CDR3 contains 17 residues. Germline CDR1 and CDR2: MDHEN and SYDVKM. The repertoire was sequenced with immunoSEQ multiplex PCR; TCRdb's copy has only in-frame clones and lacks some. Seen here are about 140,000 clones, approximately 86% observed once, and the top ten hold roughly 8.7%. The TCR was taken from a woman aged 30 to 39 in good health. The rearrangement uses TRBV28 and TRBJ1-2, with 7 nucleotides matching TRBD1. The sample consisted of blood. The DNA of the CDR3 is TGTGCCAGCAGTTTTTCAGACAGGGTATTTCTAAACTATGGCTACACCTTC. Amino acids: CASSFSDRVFLNYGYTF.